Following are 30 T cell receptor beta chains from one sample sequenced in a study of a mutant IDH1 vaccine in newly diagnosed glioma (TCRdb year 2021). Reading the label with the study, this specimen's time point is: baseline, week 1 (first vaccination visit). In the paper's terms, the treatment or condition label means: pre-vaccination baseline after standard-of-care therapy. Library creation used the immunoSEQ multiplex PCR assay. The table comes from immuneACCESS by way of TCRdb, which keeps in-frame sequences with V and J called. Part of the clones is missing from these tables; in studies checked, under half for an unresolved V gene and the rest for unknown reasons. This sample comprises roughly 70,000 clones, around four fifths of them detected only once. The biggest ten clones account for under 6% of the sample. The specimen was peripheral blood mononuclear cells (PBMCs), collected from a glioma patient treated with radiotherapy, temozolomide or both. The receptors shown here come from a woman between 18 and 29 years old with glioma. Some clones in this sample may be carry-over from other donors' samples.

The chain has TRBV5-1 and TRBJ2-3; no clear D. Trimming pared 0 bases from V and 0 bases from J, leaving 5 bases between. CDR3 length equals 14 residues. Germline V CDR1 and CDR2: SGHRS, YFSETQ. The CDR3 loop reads CASSLARSTDTQYF. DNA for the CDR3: TGCGCCAGCAGCTTGGCCCGAAGCACAGATACGCAGTATTTT.

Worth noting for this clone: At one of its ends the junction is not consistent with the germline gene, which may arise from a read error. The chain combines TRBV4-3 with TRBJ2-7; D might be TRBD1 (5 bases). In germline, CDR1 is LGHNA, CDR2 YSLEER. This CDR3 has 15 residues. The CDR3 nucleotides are TGCGCCAGCAGCAAAGATACAGGTTCGGGCTACGAGCAGTACTTC. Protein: CASSKDTGSGYEQYF.

The CDR3 is CASSIVRGTGSPYGYTF. CDR3 nucleotide sequence: TGTGCCAGTAGTATAGTAAGGGGGACAGGGAGCCCCTATGGCTACACCTTC. The rearrangement joins TRBV19 to TRBJ1-2, with 9 nucleotides matching TRBD1. Per the germline V gene, CDR1 is LNHDA and CDR2 is SQIVND (reference sequence). V was pared by 1 base and J by 4 bases, with 10 bases of the junction left unmatched. The CDR3 contains 17 residues.

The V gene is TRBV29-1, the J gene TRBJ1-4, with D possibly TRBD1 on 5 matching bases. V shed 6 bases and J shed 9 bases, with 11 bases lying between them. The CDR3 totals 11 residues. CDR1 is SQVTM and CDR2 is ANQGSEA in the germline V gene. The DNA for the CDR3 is TGCAGCGTAGCCAGGGACCAAAAACTGTTTTTT. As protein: CSVARDQKLFF.

The CDR3 DNA is TGTGCCAGCAGCGCTTGCAATCAGCCCCAGCATTTT. Its protein is CASSACNQPQHF. The chain uses TRBV9 and TRBJ1-5, with D hard to call. Per germline, CDR1 SGDLS and CDR2 YYNGEE. The CDR3 has 12 amino acids. V gave up 3 bases and J gave up 2 bases, with 3 bases separating them.

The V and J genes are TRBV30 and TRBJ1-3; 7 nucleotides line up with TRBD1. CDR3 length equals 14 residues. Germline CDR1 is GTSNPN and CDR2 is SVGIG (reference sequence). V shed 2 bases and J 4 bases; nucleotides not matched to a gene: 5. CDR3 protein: CAWSLDRVGNTIYF. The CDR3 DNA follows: TGTGCCTGGAGTCTTGACAGGGTCGGAAACACCATATATTTT. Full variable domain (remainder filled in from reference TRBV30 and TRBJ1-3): SQTIHQWPATLVQPVGSPLSLECTVEGTSNPNLYWYRQAAGRGLQLLFYSVGIGQISSEVPQNLSASRPQDRQFILSSKKLLLSDSGFYLCAWSLDRVGNTIYFGEGSWLTVV.

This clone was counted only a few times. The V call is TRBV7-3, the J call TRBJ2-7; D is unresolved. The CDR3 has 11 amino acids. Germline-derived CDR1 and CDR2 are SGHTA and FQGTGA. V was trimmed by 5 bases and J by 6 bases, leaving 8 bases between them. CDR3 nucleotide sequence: TGTGCCAGCAGCGGCGCGATCGAGCAGTACTTC. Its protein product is CASSGAIEQYF.

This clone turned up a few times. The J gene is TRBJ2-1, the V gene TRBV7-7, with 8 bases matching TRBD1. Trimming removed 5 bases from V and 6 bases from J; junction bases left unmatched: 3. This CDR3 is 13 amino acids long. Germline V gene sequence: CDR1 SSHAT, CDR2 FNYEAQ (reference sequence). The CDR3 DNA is TGTGCCAGCAGCCAGGGACAGGTCAATGAGCAGTTCTTC. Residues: CASSQGQVNEQFF.

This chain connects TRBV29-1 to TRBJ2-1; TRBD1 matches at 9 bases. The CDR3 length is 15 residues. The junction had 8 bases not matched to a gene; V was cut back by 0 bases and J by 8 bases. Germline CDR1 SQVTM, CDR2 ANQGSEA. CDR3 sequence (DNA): TGCAGCGTTGAAGATCGCGGGACAGGGCCGGATGAGCAGTTCTTC. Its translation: CSVEDRGTGPDEQFF.

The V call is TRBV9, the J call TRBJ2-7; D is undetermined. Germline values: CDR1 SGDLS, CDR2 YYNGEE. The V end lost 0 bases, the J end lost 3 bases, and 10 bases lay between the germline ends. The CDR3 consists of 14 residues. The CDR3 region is CASSVGLASYEQYF. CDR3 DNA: TGTGCCAGCAGCGTAGGCCTCGCTAGCTACGAGCAGTACTTC.

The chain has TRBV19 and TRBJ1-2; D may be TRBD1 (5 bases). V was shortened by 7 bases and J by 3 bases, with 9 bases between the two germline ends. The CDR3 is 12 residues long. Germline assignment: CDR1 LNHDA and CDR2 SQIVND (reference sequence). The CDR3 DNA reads TGTGCCAGTATGGGGGGGGACTATGGCTACACCTTC. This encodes CASMGGDYGYTF.

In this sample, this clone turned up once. This CDR3 is CASSLGVVGEQYF. CDR3 nucleotides: TGTGCCAGCAGCTTGGGGGTGGTTGGCGAGCAGTACTTC. This chain joins TRBV5-4 and TRBJ2-7; D gene unclear. In germline, CDR1 is SGHNT, CDR2 YYREEE (reference sequence). The germline V and J ends were trimmed by 0 bases and 6 bases, with 10 bases remaining between them. CDR3 length equals 13 residues.

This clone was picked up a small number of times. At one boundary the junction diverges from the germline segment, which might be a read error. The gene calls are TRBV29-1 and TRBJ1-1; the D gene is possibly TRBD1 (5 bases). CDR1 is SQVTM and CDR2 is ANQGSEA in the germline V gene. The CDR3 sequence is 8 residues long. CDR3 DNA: TGCAGCGTTTCGGCGGGGGTCTTT. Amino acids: CSVSAGVF.

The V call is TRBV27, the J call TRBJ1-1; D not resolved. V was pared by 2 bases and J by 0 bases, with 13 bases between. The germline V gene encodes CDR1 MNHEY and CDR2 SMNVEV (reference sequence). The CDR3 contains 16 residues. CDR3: CASSLIQEPMNTEAFF. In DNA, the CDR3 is TGTGCCAGCAGTTTAATCCAGGAACCTATGAACACTGAAGCTTTCTTT.

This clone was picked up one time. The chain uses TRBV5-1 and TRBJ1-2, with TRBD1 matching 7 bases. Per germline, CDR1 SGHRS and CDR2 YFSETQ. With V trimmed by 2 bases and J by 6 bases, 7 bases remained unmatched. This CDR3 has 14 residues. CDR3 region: CASSFLDRRDGYTF. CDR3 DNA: TGCGCCAGCAGCTTCTTGGACAGGCGGGATGGCTACACCTTC.

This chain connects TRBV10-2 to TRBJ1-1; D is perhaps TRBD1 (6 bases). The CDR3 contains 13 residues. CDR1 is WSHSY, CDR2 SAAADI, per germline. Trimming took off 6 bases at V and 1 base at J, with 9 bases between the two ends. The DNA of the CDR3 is TGCGCCAGCAGGGGGGCCTCGAACACTGAAGCTTTCTTT. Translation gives CASRGASNTEAFF.

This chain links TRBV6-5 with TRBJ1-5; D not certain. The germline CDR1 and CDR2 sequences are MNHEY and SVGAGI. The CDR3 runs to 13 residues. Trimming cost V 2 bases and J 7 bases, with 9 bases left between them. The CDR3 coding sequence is TGTGCCAGCAGTTACCGACCGGGGCAGCCCCAGCATTTT. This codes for CASSYRPGQPQHF.

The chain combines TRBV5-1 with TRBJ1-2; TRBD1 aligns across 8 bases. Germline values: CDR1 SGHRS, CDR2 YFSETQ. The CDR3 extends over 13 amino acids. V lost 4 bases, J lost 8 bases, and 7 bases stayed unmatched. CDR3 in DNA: TGCGCCAGCAGCACCGGGACAGGTATCGGCTACACCTTC. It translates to CASSTGTGIGYTF.

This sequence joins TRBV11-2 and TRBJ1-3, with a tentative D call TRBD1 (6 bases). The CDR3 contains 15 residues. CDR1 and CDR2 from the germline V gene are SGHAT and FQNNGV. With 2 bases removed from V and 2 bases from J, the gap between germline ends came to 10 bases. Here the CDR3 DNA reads TGTGCCAGCAGCTTACTGGCAGGGGCTGGAAACACCATATATTTT. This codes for CASSLLAGAGNTIYF. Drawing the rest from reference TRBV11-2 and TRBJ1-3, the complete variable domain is EAGVAQSPRYKIIEKRQSVAFWCNPISGHATLYWYQQILGQGPKLLIQFQNNGVVDDSQLPKDRFSAERLKGVDSTLKIQPAKLEDSAVYLCASSLLAGAGNTIYFGEGSWLTVV.

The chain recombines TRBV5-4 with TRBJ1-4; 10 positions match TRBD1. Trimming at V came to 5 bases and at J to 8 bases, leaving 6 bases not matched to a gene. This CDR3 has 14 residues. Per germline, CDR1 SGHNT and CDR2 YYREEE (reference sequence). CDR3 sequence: CASSWTGGEEKLFF. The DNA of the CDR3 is TGTGCCAGCAGTTGGACAGGGGGTGAAGAAAAACTGTTTTTT.

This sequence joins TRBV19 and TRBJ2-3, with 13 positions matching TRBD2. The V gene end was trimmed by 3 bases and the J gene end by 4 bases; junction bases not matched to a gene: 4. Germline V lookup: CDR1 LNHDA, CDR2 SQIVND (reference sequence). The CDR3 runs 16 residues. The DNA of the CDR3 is TGTGCCAGTAGTATTTTGACTAGCGGGGGGCCAGATACGCAGTATTTT. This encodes CASSILTSGGPDTQYF.

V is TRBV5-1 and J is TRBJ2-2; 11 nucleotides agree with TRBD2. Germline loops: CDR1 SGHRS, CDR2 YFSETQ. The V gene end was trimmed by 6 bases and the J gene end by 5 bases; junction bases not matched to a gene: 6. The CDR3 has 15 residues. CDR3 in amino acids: CASTELAGGTGELFF. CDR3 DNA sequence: TGCGCCAGCACGGAGTTAGCGGGAGGGACCGGGGAGCTGTTTTTT.

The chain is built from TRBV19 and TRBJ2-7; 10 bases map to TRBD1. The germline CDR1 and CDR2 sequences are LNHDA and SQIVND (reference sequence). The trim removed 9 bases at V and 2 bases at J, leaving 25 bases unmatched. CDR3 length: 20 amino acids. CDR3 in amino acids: CASRKSRTSIGTGVTYEQYF. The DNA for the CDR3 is TGTGCCAGCCGAAAGTCCAGGACCTCTATCGGGACAGGGGTAACCTACGAGCAGTACTTC.

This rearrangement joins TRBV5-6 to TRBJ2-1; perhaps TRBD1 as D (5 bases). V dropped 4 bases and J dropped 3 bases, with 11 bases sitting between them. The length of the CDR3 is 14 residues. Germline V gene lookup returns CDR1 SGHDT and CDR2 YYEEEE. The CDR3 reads CASSPGNNYNEQFF. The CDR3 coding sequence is TGTGCCAGCAGCCCAGGGAATAACTACAATGAGCAGTTCTTC.

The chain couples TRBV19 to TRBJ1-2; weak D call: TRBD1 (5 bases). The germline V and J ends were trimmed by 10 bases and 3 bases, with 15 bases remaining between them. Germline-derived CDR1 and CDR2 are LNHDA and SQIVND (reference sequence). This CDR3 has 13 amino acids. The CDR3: CATPSDRDYGYTF. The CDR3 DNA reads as TGTGCCACCCCGTCAGACAGAGACTATGGCTACACCTTC.

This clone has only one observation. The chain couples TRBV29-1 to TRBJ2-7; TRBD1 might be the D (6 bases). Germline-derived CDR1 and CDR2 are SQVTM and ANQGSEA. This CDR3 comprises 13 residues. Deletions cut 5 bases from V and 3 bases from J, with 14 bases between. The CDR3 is CSVPRGGSYEQYF. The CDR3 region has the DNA TGCAGCGTTCCCAGGGGTGGAAGCTACGAGCAGTACTTC.

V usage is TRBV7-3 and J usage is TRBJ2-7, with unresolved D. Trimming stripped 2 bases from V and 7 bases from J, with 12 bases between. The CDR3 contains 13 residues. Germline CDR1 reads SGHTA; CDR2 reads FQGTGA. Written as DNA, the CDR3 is TGTGCCAGCAGCTTAGGCGGTCGGTCAGAGCAGTACTTC. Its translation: CASSLGGRSEQYF. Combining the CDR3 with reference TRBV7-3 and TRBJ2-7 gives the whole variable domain GAGVSQTPSNKVTEKGKYVELRCDPISGHTALYWYRQSLGQGPEFLIYFQGTGAADDSGLPNDRFFAVRPEGSVSTLKIQRTERGDSAVYLCASSLGGRSEQYFGPGTRLTVT.

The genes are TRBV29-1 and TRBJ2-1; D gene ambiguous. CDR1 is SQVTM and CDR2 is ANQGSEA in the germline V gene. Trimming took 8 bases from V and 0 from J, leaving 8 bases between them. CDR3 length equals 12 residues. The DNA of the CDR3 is TGCAGCTCGACGGCCTCCTACAATGAGCAGTTCTTC. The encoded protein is CSSTASYNEQFF.

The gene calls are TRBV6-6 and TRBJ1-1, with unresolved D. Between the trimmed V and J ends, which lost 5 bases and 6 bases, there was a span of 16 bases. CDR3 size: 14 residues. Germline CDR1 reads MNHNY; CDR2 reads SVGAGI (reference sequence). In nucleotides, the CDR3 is TGTGCCAGCAGTGCCTCCCGGGCCACCTCTGAAGCTTTCTTT. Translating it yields CASSASRATSEAFF.

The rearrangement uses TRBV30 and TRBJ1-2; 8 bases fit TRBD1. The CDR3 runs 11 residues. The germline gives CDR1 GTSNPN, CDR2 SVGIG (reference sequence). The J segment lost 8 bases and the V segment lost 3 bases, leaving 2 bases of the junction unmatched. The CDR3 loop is CAWRDRGGYTF. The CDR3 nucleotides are TGTGCCTGGAGAGACAGGGGCGGCTACACCTTC.